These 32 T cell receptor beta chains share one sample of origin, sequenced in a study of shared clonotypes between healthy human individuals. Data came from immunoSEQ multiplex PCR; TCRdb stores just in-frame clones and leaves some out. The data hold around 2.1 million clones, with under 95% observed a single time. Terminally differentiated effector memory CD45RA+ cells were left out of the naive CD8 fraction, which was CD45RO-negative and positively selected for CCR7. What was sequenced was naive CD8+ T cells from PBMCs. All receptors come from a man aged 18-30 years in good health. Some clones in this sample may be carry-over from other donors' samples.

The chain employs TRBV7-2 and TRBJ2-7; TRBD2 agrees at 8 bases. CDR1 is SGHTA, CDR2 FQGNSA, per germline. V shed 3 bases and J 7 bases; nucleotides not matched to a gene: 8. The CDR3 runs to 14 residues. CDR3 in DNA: TGTGCCAGCAGCTTTAATACGGGAGGGGGGGAGCAGTACTTC. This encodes CASSFNTGGGEQYF. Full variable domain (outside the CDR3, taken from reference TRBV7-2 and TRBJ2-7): GAGVSQSPSNKVTEKGKDVELRCDPISGHTALYWYRQSLGQGLEFLIYFQGNSAPDKSGLPSDRFSAERTGGSVSTLTIQRTQQEDSAVYLCASSFNTGGGEQYFGPGTRLTVT.

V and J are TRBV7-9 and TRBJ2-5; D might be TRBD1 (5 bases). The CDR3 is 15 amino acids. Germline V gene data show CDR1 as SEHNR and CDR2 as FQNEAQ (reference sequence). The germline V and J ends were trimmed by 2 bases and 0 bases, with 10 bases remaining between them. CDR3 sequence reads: CASSLRTSYQETQYF. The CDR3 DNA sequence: TGTGCCAGCAGCTTAAGGACATCGTACCAAGAGACCCAGTACTTC.

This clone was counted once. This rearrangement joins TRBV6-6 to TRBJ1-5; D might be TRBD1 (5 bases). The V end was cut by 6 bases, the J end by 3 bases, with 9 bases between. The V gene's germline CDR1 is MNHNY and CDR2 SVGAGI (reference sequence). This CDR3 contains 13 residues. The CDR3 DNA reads TGTGCCAGCAGCTGGGGGAACAATCAGCCCCAGCATTTT. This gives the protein CASSWGNNQPQHF.

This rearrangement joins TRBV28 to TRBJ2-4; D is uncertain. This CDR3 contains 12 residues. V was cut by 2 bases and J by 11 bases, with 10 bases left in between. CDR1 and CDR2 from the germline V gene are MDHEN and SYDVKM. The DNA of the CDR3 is TGTGCCAGCAGTTTAGGGTACGCCCTTCAGTACTTC. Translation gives CASSLGYALQYF.

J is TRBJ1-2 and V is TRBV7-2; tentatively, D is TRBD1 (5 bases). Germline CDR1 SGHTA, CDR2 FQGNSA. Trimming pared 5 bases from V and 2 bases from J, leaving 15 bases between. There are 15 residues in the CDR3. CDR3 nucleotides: TGTGCCAGCAGCACGCCAGGGAGAACGAACTATGGCTACACCTTC. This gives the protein CASSTPGRTNYGYTF.

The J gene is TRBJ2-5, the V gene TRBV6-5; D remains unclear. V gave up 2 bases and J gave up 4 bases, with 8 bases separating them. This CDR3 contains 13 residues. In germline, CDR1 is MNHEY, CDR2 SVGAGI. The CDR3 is CASSYRSAETQYF. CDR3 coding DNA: TGTGCCAGCAGTTACCGGTCGGCAGAGACCCAGTACTTC.

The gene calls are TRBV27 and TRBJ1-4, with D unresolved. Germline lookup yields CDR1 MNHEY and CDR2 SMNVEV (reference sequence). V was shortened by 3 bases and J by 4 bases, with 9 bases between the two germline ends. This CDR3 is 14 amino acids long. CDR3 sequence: CASSFRGDNEKLFF. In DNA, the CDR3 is TGTGCCAGCAGTTTTCGCGGAGATAATGAAAAACTGTTTTTT.

This CDR3 reads CASSSAGPTYNEQFF. In DNA form, the CDR3 reads TGTGCCAGCAGTTCCGCGGGACCCACCTACAATGAGCAGTTCTTC. The rearrangement uses TRBV27 and TRBJ2-1, with D possibly being TRBD2 (6 bases). Trimming took off 4 bases at V and 2 bases at J, with 12 bases between the two ends. This CDR3 spans 15 amino acids. The germline CDR1 and CDR2 sequences are MNHEY and SMNVEV (reference sequence).

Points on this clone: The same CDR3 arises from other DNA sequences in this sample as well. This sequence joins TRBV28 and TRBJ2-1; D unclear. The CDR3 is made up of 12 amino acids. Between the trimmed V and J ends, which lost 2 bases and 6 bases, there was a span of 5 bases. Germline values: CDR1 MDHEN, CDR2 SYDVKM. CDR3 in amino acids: CASSLMGNEQFF. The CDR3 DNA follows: TGTGCCAGCAGTTTAATGGGCAATGAGCAGTTCTTC.

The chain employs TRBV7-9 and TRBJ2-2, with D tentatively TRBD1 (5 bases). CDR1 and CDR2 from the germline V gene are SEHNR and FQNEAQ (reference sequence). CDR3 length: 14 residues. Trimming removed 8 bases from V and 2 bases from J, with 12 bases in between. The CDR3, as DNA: TGTGCCAGCCAAGGTCAGGGCAACACCGGGGAGCTGTTTTTT. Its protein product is CASQGQGNTGELFF.

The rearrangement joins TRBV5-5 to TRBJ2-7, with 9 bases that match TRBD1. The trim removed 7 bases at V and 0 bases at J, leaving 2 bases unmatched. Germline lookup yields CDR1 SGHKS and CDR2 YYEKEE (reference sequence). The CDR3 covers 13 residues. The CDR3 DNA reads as TGTGCCAGCCGGGACAGGGACTCCTACGAGCAGTACTTC. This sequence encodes CASRDRDSYEQYF.

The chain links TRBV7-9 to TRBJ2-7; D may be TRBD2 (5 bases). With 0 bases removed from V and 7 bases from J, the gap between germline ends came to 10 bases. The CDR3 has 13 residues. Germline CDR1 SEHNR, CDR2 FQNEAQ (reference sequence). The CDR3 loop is CASSLAPLGEQYF. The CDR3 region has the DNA TGTGCCAGCAGCTTAGCGCCACTAGGAGAGCAGTACTTC. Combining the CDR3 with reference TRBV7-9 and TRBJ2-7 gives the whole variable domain DTGVSQNPRHKITKRGQNVTFRCDPISEHNRLYWYRQTLGQGPEFLTYFQNEAQLEKSRLLSDRFSAERPKGSFSTLEIQRTEQGDSAMYLCASSLAPLGEQYFGPGTRLTVT.

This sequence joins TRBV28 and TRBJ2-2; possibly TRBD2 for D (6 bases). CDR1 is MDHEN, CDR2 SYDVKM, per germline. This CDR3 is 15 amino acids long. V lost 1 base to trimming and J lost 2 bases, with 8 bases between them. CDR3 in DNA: TGTGCCAGCAGTTTATTGGGGGGTAACACCGGGGAGCTGTTTTTT. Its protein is CASSLLGGNTGELFF.

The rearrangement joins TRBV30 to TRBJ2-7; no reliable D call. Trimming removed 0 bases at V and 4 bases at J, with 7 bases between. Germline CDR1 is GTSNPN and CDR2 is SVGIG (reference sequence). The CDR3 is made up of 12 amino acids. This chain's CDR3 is CAWSVQIYEQYF. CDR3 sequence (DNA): TGTGCCTGGAGTGTACAAATTTACGAGCAGTACTTC.

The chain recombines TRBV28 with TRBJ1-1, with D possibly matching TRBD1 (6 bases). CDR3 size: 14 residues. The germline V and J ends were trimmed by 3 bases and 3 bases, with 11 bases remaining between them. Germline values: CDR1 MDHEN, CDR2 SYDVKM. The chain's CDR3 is CASSLPGADTEAFF. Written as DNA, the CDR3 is TGTGCCAGCAGTTTGCCGGGGGCGGACACTGAAGCTTTCTTT. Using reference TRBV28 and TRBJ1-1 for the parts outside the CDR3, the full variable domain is DVKVTQSSRYLVKRTGEKVFLECVQDMDHENMFWYRQDPGLGLRLIYFSYDVKMKEKGDIPEGYSVSREKKERFSLILESASTNQTSMYLCASSLPGADTEAFFGQGTRLTVV.

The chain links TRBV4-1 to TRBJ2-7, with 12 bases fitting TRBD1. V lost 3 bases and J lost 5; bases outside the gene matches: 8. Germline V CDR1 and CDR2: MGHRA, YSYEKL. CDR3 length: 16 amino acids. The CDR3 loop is CASSHSPGQGAHEQYF. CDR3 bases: TGCGCCAGCAGCCACTCCCCGGGACAGGGGGCCCACGAGCAGTACTTC.

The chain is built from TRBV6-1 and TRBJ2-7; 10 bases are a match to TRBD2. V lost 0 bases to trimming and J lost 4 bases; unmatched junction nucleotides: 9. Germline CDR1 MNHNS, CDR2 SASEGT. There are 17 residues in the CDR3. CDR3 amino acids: CASSEARLAGVRYEQYF. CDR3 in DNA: TGTGCCAGCAGTGAAGCGCGGCTAGCGGGAGTCAGGTACGAGCAGTACTTC.

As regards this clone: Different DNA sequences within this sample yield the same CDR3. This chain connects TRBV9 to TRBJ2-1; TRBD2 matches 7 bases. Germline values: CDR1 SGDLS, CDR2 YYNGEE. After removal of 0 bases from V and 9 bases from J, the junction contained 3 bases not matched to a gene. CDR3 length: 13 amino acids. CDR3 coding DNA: TGTGCCAGCAGCGTAGGCGGGAGTAGTGAGCAGTTCTTC. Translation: CASSVGGSSEQFF.

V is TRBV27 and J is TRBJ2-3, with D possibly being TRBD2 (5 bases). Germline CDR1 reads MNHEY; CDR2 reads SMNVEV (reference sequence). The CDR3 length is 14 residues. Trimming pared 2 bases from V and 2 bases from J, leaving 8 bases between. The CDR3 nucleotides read TGTGCCAGCAGTTTAGAGAGGGCCACAGATACGCAGTATTTT. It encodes CASSLERATDTQYF.

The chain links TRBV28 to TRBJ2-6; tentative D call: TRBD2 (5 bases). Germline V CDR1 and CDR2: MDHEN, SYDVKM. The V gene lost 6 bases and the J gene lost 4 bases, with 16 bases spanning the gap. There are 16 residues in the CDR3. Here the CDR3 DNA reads TGTGCCAGCAGAACCAGCGAAGGGAGCGGGGCCAACGTCCTGACTTTC. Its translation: CASRTSEGSGANVLTF.

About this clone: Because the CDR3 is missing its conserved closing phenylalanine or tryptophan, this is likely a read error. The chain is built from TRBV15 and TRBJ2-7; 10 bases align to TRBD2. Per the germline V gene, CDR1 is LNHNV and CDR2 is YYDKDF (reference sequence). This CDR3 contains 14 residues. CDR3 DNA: TGTGCCACCGGAGAGCGGGAGGGCCTCTACGGGCAGTACTCC. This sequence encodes CATGEREGLYGQYS.

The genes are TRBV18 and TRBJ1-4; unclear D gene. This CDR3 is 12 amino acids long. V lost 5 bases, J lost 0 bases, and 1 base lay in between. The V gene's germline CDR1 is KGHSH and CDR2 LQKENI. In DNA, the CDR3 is TGTGCCAGCTCAACAACTAATGAAAAACTGTTTTTT. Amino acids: CASSTTNEKLFF.

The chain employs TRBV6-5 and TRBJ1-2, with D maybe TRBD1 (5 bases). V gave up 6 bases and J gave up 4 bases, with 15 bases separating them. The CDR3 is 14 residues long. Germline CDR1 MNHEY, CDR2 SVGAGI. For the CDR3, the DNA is TGTGCCAGCAGAAACGGGGCAGGATCCTATGGCTACACCTTC. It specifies CASRNGAGSYGYTF.

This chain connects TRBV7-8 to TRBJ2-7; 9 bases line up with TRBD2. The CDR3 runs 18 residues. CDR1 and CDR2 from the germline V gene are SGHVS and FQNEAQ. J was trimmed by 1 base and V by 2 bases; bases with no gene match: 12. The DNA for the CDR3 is TGTGCCAGCAGCTTATTAAGGGGCAAGACTAGCGGTTCCTACGAGCAGTACTTC. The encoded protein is CASSLLRGKTSGSYEQYF.

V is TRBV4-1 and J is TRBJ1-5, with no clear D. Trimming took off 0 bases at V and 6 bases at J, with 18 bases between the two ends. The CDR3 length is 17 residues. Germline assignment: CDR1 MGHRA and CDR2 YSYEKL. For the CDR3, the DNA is TGCGCCAGCAGCCAAGATCCCCGGGAGGGAGGGAGTCAGCCCCAGCATTTT. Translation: CASSQDPREGGSQPQHF.

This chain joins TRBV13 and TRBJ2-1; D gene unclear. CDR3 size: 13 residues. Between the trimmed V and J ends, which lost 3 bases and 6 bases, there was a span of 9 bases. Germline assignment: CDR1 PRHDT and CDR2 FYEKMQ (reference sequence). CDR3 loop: CASSFFTANEQFF. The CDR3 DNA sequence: TGTGCCAGCAGCTTTTTTACCGCCAATGAGCAGTTCTTC.

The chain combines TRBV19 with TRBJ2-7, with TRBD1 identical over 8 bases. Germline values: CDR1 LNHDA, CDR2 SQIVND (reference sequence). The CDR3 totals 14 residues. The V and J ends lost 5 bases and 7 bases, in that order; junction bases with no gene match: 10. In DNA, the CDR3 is TGTGCCAGTAGTCCTGAGACAGGGGAGTGGGAGCAGTACTTC. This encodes CASSPETGEWEQYF.

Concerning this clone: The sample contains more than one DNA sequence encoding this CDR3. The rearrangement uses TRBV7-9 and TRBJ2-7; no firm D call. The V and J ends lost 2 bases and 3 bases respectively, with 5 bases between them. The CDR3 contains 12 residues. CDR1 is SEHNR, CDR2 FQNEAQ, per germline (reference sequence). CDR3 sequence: CASSLYGYEQYF. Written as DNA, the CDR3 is TGTGCCAGCAGCTTATACGGCTACGAGCAGTACTTC. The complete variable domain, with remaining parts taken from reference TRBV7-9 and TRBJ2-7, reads DTGVSQNPRHKITKRGQNVTFRCDPISEHNRLYWYRQTLGQGPEFLTYFQNEAQLEKSRLLSDRFSAERPKGSFSTLEIQRTEQGDSAMYLCASSLYGYEQYFGPGTRLTVT.

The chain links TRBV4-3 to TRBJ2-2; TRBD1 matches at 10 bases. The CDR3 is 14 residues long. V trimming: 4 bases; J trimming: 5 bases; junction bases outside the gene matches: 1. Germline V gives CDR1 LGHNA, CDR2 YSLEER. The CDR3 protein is CASSRGQGTGELFF. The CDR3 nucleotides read TGCGCCAGCAGCCGGGGACAGGGGACCGGGGAGCTGTTTTTT.

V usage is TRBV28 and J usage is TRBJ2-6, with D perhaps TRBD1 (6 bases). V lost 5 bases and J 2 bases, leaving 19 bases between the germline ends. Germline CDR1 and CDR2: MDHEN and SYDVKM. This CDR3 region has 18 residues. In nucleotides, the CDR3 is TGTGCCAGCAGTGCCAACAGGGAGCAGGACCCTGGGGCCAACGTCCTGACTTTC. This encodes CASSANREQDPGANVLTF.

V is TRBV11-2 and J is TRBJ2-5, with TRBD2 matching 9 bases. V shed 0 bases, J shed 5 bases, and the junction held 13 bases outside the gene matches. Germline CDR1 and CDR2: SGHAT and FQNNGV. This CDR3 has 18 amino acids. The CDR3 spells CASSLDPRMIAGEETQYF. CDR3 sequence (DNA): TGTGCCAGCAGCTTAGATCCCAGGATGATAGCGGGAGAGGAGACCCAGTACTTC.

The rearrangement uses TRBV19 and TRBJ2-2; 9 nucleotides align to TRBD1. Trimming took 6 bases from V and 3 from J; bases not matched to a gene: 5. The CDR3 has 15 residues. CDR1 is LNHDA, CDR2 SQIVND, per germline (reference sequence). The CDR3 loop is CASRTDRGDTGELFF. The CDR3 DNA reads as TGTGCCAGTAGGACGGACAGGGGTGACACCGGGGAGCTGTTTTTT.